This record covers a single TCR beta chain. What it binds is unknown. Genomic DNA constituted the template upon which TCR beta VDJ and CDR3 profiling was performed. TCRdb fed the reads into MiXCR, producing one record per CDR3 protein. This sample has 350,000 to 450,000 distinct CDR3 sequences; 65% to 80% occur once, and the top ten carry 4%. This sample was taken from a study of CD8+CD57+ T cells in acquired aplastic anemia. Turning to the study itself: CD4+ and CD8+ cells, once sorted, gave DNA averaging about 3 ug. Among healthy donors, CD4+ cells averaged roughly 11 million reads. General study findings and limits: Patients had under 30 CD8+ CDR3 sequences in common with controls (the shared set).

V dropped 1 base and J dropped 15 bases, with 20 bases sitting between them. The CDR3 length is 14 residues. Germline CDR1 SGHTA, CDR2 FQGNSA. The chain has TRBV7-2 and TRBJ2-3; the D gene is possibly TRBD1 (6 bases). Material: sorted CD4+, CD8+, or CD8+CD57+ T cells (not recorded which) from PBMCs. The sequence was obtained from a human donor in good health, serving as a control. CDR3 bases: TGTGCCAGCAGCTTAGGGACACAGGGAACTCCCCACTATTTT. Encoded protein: CASSLGTQGTPHYF.